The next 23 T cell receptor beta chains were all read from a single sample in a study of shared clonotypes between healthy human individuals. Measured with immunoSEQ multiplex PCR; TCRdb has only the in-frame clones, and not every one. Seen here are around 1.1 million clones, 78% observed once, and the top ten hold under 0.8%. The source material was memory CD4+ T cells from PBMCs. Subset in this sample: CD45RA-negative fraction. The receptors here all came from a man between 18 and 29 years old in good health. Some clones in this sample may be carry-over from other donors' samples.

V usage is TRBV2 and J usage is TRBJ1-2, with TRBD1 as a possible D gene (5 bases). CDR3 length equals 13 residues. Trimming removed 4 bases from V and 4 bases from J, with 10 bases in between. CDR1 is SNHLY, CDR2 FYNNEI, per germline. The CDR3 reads CASSVSGLYGYTF. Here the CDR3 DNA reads TGTGCCAGCAGTGTCTCAGGGCTCTATGGCTACACCTTC.

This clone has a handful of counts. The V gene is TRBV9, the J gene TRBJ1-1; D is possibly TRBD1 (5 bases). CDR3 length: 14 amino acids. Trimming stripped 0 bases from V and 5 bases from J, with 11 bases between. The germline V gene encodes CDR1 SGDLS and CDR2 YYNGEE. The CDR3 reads CASSVAVGGTEAFF. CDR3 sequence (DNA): TGTGCCAGCAGCGTAGCGGTGGGGGGGACTGAAGCTTTCTTT.

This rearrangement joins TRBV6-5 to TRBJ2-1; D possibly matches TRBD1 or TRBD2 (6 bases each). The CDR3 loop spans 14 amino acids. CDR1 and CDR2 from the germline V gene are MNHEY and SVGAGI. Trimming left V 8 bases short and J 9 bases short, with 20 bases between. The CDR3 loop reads CASRLDRSRGEQFF. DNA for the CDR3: TGTGCCAGCCGCTTAGACAGGTCGCGGGGTGAGCAGTTCTTC.

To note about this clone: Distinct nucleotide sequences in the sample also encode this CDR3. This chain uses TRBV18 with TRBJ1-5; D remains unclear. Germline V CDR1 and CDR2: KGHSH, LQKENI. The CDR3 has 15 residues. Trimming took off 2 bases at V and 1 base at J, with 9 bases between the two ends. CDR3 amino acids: CASSPSGPSNQPQHF. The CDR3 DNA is TGTGCCAGCTCACCATCCGGGCCCAGCAATCAGCCCCAGCATTTT.

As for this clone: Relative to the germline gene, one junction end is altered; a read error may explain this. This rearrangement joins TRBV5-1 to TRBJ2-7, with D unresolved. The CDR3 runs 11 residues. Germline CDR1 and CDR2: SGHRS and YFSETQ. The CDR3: CASSLVGCSDF. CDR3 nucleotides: TGCGCCAGCAGCTTGGTGGGGTGTTCGGACTTC.

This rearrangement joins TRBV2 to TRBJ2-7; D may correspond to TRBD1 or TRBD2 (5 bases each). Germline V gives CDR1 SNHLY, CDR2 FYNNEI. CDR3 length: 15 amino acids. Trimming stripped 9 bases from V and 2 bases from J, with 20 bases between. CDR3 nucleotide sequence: TGTGCCAGAGGGACCCCGGGTCGGTATCCCTACGAGCAGTACTTC. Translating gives CARGTPGRYPYEQYF. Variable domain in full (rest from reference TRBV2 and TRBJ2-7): EPEVTQTPSHQVTQMGQEVILRCVPISNHLYFYWYRQILGQKVEFLVSFYNNEISEKSEIFDDQFSVERPDGSNFTLKIRSTKLEDSAMYFCARGTPGRYPYEQYFGPGTRLTVT.

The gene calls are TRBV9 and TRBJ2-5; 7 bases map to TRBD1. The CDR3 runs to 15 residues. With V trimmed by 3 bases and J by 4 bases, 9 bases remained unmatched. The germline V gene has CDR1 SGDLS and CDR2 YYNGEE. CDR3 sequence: CASSDQTGQGETQYF. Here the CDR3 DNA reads TGTGCCAGCAGCGATCAGACAGGGCAGGGAGAGACCCAGTACTTC.

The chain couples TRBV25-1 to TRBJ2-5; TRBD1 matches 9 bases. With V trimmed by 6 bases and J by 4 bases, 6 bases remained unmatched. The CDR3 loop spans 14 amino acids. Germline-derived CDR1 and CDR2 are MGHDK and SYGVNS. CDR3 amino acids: CASRDGTGRETQYF. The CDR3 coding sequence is TGTGCCAGCAGGGACGGGACAGGGCGAGAGACCCAGTACTTC.

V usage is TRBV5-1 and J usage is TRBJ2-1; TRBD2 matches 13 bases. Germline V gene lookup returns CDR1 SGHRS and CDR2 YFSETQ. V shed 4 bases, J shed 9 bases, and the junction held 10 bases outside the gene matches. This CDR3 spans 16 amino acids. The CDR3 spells CASSPTGTSGVGEQFF. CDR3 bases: TGCGCCAGCAGCCCTACGGGGACTAGCGGGGTGGGTGAGCAGTTCTTC.

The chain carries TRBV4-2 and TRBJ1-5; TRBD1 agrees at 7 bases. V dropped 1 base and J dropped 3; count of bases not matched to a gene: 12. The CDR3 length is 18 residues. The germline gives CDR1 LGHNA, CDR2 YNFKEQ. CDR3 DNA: TGTGCCAGCAGCCAAGTAAGTGGCTCCAGGGGGAACAATCAGCCCCAGCATTTT. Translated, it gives CASSQVSGSRGNNQPQHF.

This CDR3 reads CASSLIAGTTSTDTQYF. CDR3 DNA sequence: TGTGCCAGCAGTTTAATAGCGGGAACAACTAGCACAGATACGCAGTATTTT. The chain employs TRBV27 and TRBJ2-3; 8 bases line up with TRBD2. CDR3 length equals 17 residues. V lost 2 bases, J lost 0 bases, and 7 bases stayed unmatched. Germline assignment: CDR1 MNHEY and CDR2 SMNVEV (reference sequence).

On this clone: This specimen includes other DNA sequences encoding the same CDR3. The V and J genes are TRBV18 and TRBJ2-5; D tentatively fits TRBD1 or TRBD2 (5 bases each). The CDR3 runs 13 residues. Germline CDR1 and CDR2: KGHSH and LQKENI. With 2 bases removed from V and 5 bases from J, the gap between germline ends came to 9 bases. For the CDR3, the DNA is TGTGCCAGCTCACCAGCCGGGACGGAGACCCAGTACTTC. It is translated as CASSPAGTETQYF.

The CDR3 is CASSQLRASSYNEQFF. CDR3 coding DNA: TGTGCCAGCAGCCAATTGAGGGCCAGCTCCTACAATGAGCAGTTCTTC. The chain uses TRBV14 and TRBJ2-1, with D possibly TRBD2 on 5 matching bases. Trimming shortened V by 2 bases and J by 0 bases, and 11 bases separated the two germline ends. Looked up from germline, CDR1 is SGHDN and CDR2 is FVKESK. This CDR3 region has 16 residues.

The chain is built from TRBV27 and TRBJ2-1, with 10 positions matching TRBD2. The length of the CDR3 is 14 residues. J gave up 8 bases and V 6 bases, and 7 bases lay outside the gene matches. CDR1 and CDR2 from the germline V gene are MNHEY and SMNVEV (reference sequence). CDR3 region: CASSRSGTSDEQFF. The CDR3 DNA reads TGTGCCAGCAGCCGCTCCGGGACTAGCGATGAGCAGTTCTTC.

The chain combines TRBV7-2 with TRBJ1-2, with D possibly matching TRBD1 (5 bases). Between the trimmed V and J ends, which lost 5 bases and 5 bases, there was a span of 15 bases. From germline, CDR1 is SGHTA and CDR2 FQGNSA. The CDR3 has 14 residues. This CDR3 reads CASSPQRGEYGYTF. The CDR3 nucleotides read TGTGCCAGCAGCCCACAACGAGGGGAATATGGCTACACCTTC.

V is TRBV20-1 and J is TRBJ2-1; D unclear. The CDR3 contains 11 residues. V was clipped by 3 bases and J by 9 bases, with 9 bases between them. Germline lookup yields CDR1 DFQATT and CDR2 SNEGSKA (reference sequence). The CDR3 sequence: CSASTGIEQFF. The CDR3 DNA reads TGCAGTGCTAGCACTGGGATTGAGCAGTTCTTC.

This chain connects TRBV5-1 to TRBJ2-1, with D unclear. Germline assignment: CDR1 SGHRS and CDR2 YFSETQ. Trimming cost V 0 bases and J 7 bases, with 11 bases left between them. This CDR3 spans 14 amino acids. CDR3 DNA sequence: TGCGCCAGCAGCTTGGGAGGCCAAGGTAATGAGCAGTTCTTC. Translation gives CASSLGGQGNEQFF.

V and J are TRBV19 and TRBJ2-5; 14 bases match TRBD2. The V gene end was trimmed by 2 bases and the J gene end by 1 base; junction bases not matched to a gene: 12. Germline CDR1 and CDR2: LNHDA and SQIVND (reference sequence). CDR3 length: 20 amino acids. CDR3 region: CASSISGTSGSRTFQETQYF. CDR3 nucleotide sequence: TGTGCCAGTAGTATATCCGGGACTAGCGGGAGCAGAACGTTCCAAGAGACCCAGTACTTC.

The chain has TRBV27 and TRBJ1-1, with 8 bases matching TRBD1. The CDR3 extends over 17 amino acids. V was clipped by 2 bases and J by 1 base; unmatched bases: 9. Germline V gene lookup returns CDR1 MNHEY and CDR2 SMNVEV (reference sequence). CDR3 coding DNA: TGTGCCAGCAGTTTACGCTCGCTAGGGACAGGGAACACTGAAGCTTTCTTT. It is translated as CASSLRSLGTGNTEAFF.

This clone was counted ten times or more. In DNA, the CDR3 is TGTGCCTGGAGTGTACTGCATCAGCCCCAGCATTTT. Residues: CAWSVLHQPQHF. The chain couples TRBV30 to TRBJ1-5; D is undetermined. The CDR3 spans 12 residues. Between the trimmed V and J ends, which lost 0 bases and 5 bases, there was a span of 5 bases. The germline CDR1 and CDR2 sequences are GTSNPN and SVGIG (reference sequence). The complete variable domain, with remaining parts taken from reference TRBV30 and TRBJ1-5, reads SQTIHQWPATLVQPVGSPLSLECTVEGTSNPNLYWYRQAAGRGLQLLFYSVGIGQISSEVPQNLSASRPQDRQFILSSKKLLLSDSGFYLCAWSVLHQPQHFGDGTRLSIL.

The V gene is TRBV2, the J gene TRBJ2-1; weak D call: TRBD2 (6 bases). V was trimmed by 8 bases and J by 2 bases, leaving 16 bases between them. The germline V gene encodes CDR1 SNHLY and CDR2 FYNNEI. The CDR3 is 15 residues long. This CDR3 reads CASSLDSGTYNEQFF. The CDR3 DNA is TGTGCCAGCTCCCTGGATAGCGGAACCTACAATGAGCAGTTCTTC.

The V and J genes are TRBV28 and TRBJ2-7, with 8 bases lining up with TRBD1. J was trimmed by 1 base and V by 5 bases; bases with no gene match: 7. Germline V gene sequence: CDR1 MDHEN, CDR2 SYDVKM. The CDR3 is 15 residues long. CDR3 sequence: CASSPRTGRSYEQYF. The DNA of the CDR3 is TGTGCCAGCAGTCCCCGGACAGGGAGGTCCTACGAGCAGTACTTC.

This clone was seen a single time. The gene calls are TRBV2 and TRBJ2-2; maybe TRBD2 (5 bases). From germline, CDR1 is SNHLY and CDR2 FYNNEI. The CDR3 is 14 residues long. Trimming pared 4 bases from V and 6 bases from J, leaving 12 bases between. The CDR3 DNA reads TGTGCCAGCAGTGTCCTGGGAGCAGCCGGGGAGCTGTTTTTT. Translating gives CASSVLGAAGELFF.